The 24 T cell receptor beta chains in this list originate from one sample, sequenced in a study of shared clonotypes between healthy human individuals. Terminally differentiated effector memory CD45RA+ cells were excluded from the naive CD8 cells, which were CD45RO-negative and positively selected for CCR7. The protocol was immunoSEQ multiplex PCR, while the TCRdb copy is restricted to in-frame clones and leaves out a portion. The sample lists more than 500,000 clones; 85% to 95% were seen once. The sample was naive CD8+ T cells sorted from blood. All receptors come from a woman in her 30s in good health.

J is TRBJ2-7 and V is TRBV11-3; the match to TRBD1 covers 7 bases. With 5 bases clipped from V and 0 bases from J, the junction kept 1 base outside the gene matches. CDR1 is SGHNT and CDR2 is YENEEA in the germline V gene. There are 13 residues in the CDR3. CDR3: CASSRDSSYEQYF. CDR3 nucleotide sequence: TGTGCCAGCAGCCGGGACAGCTCCTACGAGCAGTACTTC. The full variable domain, rest sourced from reference TRBV11-3 and TRBJ2-7, is EAGVVQSPRYKIIEKKQPVAFWCNPISGHNTLYWYLQNLGQGPELLIRYENEEAVDDSQLPKDRFSAERLKGVDSTLKIQPAELGDSAVYLCASSRDSSYEQYFGPGTRLTVT.

The V gene is TRBV19, the J gene TRBJ1-1; a possible D gene is TRBD1 (5 bases). Trimming left V 5 bases short and J 1 base short, with 17 bases between. There are 16 residues in the CDR3. CDR1 and CDR2 (germline): LNHDA, SQIVND (reference sequence). The CDR3 protein is CASSHTWDLRNTEAFF. CDR3 sequence (DNA): TGTGCCAGTAGTCATACCTGGGACTTACGGAACACTGAAGCTTTCTTT. Using reference TRBV19 and TRBJ1-1 for the parts outside the CDR3, the full variable domain is DGGITQSPKYLFRKEGQNVTLSCEQNLNHDAMYWYRQDPGQGLRLIYYSQIVNDFQKGDIAEGYSVSREKKESFPLTVTSAQKNPTAFYLCASSHTWDLRNTEAFFGQGTRLTVV.

The V call is TRBV19, the J call TRBJ2-1, with TRBD1 matching over 8 bases. The V and J ends lost 4 bases and 9 bases, in that order; junction bases with no gene match: 11. This CDR3 region has 15 residues. From germline, CDR1 is LNHDA and CDR2 SQIVND (reference sequence). CDR3 in amino acids: CASSTRQGMEGEQFF. The CDR3 DNA sequence: TGTGCCAGTAGTACGCGACAGGGGATGGAGGGTGAGCAGTTCTTC.

The J gene is TRBJ2-2, the V gene TRBV4-1, with D unresolved. The CDR3 length is 14 residues. V was pared by 1 base and J by 6 bases, with 9 bases between. Germline V gene data show CDR1 as MGHRA and CDR2 as YSYEKL. CDR3 coding DNA: TGCGCCAGCAGCCAAGGGCTCCTTGCCGGGGAGCTGTTTTTT. Translated: CASSQGLLAGELFF.

The chain links TRBV19 to TRBJ1-5, with D tentatively TRBD1 (5 bases). V lost 1 base to trimming and J lost 5 bases, with 21 bases between them. The CDR3 is 18 amino acids. Germline loops: CDR1 LNHDA, CDR2 SQIVND (reference sequence). CDR3 nucleotides: TGTGCCAGTAGTATAGCCGGCAGGGCAGGGCCGGGGGATCAGCCCCAGCATTTT. Protein product: CASSIAGRAGPGDQPQHF.

The chain links TRBV29-1 to TRBJ2-1, with 14 bases that match TRBD2. Unmatched junction bases numbered 7, after V lost 5 bases and J lost 4 bases. CDR1 is SQVTM, CDR2 ANQGSEA, per germline. This CDR3 has 16 amino acids. CDR3 sequence (DNA): TGCAGCGTTTGGGGACTAGCGGGAGCAGCGTACAATGAGCAGTTCTTC. Protein sequence: CSVWGLAGAAYNEQFF.

Only a few counts were recorded for this clone. Different DNA sequences within this sample yield the same CDR3. Here the CDR3 DNA reads TGTGCCAGCAGTCCCCGAGGCCCCTACGAGCAGTACTTC. It yields the protein CASSPRGPYEQYF. This sequence joins TRBV27 and TRBJ2-7; D remains ambiguous. CDR3 length: 13 amino acids. V lost 5 bases and J 2 bases, leaving 10 bases between the germline ends. Germline CDR1 reads MNHEY; CDR2 reads SMNVEV (reference sequence).

This sequence joins TRBV6-5 and TRBJ2-5; 7 bases map to TRBD2. Unmatched junction bases numbered 12, after V lost 10 bases and J lost 4 bases. This CDR3 has 14 amino acids. From germline, CDR1 is MNHEY and CDR2 SVGAGI. The chain's CDR3 is CATTPGEGRETQYF. CDR3 DNA sequence: TGTGCCACTACCCCCGGGGAGGGCCGAGAGACCCAGTACTTC.

This sequence joins TRBV20-1 and TRBJ1-2; D possibly corresponds to TRBD1 (5 bases). The ends were cut back, 3 bases at V and 10 bases at J, with 9 bases in the middle. The CDR3 covers 10 residues. The germline CDR1 and CDR2 sequences are DFQATT and SNEGSKA (reference sequence). The CDR3 is CSAREDNYTF. The DNA for the CDR3 is TGCAGTGCTAGGGAGGACAACTACACCTTC.

The chain recombines TRBV19 with TRBJ2-1; unclear D gene. With 7 bases removed from V and 0 bases from J, the gap between germline ends came to 10 bases. CDR1 is LNHDA and CDR2 is SQIVND in the germline V gene (reference sequence). The CDR3 has 14 residues. This CDR3 reads CASTFASSYNEQFF. The CDR3 region has the DNA TGTGCCAGTACGTTCGCCAGCTCCTACAATGAGCAGTTCTTC.

The chain joins TRBV14 to TRBJ2-4; D is possibly TRBD2 (6 bases). Germline loops: CDR1 SGHDN, CDR2 FVKESK. Trimming pared 1 base from V and 0 bases from J, leaving 7 bases between. This CDR3 comprises 15 residues. The CDR3 is CASSQAGVAKNIQYF. The CDR3 DNA is TGTGCCAGCAGCCAAGCGGGGGTAGCCAAAAACATTCAGTACTTC.

The V call is TRBV7-8, the J call TRBJ2-7; 7 bases map to TRBD1. The V gene end was trimmed by 5 bases and the J gene end by 5 bases; junction bases not matched to a gene: 9. The CDR3 totals 14 residues. Germline-derived CDR1 and CDR2 are SGHVS and FQNEAQ. The CDR3 bases are TGTGCCAGCAGCGACATAGACAGGGAGCACGAGCAGTACTTC. This sequence encodes CASSDIDREHEQYF.

This sequence joins TRBV5-6 and TRBJ1-5; unclear D gene. Germline V lookup: CDR1 SGHDT, CDR2 YYEEEE. V gave up 4 bases and J gave up 5 bases, with 10 bases separating them. This CDR3 region has 13 residues. Here the CDR3 reads CASSLGSDQPQHF. In DNA, the CDR3 is TGTGCCAGCAGCCTCGGCTCCGATCAGCCCCAGCATTTT.

CDR3 bases: TGTGCCAGCAGTTTATTTAGGCTGCCGGGACCCGGGGTTGATGGCTACACCTTC. Translation: CASSLFRLPGPGVDGYTF. The chain recombines TRBV28 with TRBJ1-2; a possible D gene is TRBD1 (5 bases). Per germline, CDR1 MDHEN and CDR2 SYDVKM. The ends were cut back, 1 base at V and 6 bases at J, with 24 bases in the middle. CDR3 length equals 18 residues.

The rearrangement joins TRBV28 to TRBJ1-1; no clear D. The CDR3 length is 11 residues. Germline CDR1 and CDR2: MDHEN and SYDVKM. The V gene lost 7 bases and the J gene lost 6 bases, with 9 bases spanning the gap. The CDR3 DNA sequence: TGTGCCAGCAAAGGCATGGCTGAAGCTTTCTTT. Amino acids: CASKGMAEAFF.

In regard to this clone: At the DNA level, this CDR3 is encoded by other sequences in the same sample as well. The chain recombines TRBV9 with TRBJ1-2; 10 bases are a match to TRBD1. Trimming at V came to 3 bases and at J to 4 bases, leaving 6 bases not matched to a gene. CDR3 length: 15 amino acids. Per germline, CDR1 SGDLS and CDR2 YYNGEE. The CDR3 DNA reads TGTGCCAGCAGCGGATGGACAGGGGGTGGCTATGGCTACACCTTC. Its protein is CASSGWTGGGYGYTF. Full variable domain (rest looked up from reference TRBV9 and TRBJ1-2): DSGVTQTPKHLITATGQRVTLRCSPRSGDLSVYWYQQSLDQGLQFLIQYYNGEERAKGNILERFSAQQFPDLHSELNLSSLELGDSALYFCASSGWTGGGYGYTFGSGTRLTVV.

This clone was observed once. This chain connects TRBV7-9 to TRBJ2-7; D might be TRBD2 (6 bases). Germline V gene sequence: CDR1 SEHNR, CDR2 FQNEAQ (reference sequence). CDR3 size: 15 residues. V was cut by 3 bases and J by 5 bases, with 17 bases left in between. This CDR3 reads CASSLDYREFHEQYF. The CDR3 DNA reads TGTGCCAGCAGCTTGGACTATCGGGAGTTTCACGAGCAGTACTTC. Looking up the rest from reference TRBV7-9 and TRBJ2-7 gives the full variable domain: DTGVSQNPRHKITKRGQNVTFRCDPISEHNRLYWYRQTLGQGPEFLTYFQNEAQLEKSRLLSDRFSAERPKGSFSTLEIQRTEQGDSAMYLCASSLDYREFHEQYFGPGTRLTVT.

The V gene is TRBV29-1, the J gene TRBJ1-1; maybe TRBD1 (6 bases). With 0 bases removed from V and 3 bases from J, the gap between germline ends came to 14 bases. The CDR3 totals 15 residues. CDR1 SQVTM and CDR2 ANQGSEA come from the germline V gene. DNA for the CDR3: TGCAGCGTTGAAGACAGGGCCGAGGGGGACACTGAAGCTTTCTTT. Translating gives CSVEDRAEGDTEAFF. Full variable domain (remainder filled in from reference TRBV29-1 and TRBJ1-1): SAVISQKPSRDICQRGTSLTIQCQVDSQVTMMFWYRQQPGQSLTLIATANQGSEATYESGFVIDKFPISRPNLTFSTLTVSNMSPEDSSIYLCSVEDRAEGDTEAFFGQGTRLTVV.

Concerning this clone: One junction end disagrees with the germline gene, perhaps due to a read error. The genes are TRBV7-7 and TRBJ2-2, with TRBD2 identical over 12 bases. Per germline, CDR1 SSHAT and CDR2 FNYEAQ (reference sequence). CDR3 length equals 15 residues. CDR3 coding DNA: TGTGCCAGCAGCCTAGCGGGAGGGCCCTCCGGGGAGCTGTTTTTT. Protein product: CASSLAGGPSGELFF.

The CDR3 loop is CASSYNPSTYEQYF. CDR3 sequence (DNA): TGTGCCAGCAGTTATAATCCCTCAACCTACGAGCAGTACTTC. The chain couples TRBV6-5 to TRBJ2-7; no definite D call. The germline V gene has CDR1 MNHEY and CDR2 SVGAGI. V dropped 3 bases and J dropped 2 bases, with 11 bases sitting between them. This CDR3 has 14 residues.

The V gene is TRBV2, the J gene TRBJ2-1, with TRBD1 matching over 9 bases. The length of the CDR3 is 13 residues. Germline CDR1 and CDR2: SNHLY and FYNNEI. The V and J ends lost 6 bases and 4 bases, in that order; junction bases with no gene match: 1. CDR3 DNA: TGTGCCAGCAGAGGACAGGGGTACAATGAGCAGTTCTTC. It is translated as CASRGQGYNEQFF.

This chain joins TRBV10-3 and TRBJ2-7; D is undetermined. The ends were cut back, 8 bases at V and 0 bases at J, with 23 bases in the middle. This CDR3 region has 17 residues. Germline V gene sequence: CDR1 ENHRY, CDR2 SYGVKD. Here the CDR3 reads CAIHEFLGDWSSYEQYF. The CDR3, as DNA: TGTGCCATCCATGAGTTCTTAGGAGACTGGAGCTCCTACGAGCAGTACTTC.

This clone was observed a single time. The chain uses TRBV7-9 and TRBJ2-7; 7 bases line up with TRBD1. The CDR3 totals 16 residues. Germline lookup yields CDR1 SEHNR and CDR2 FQNEAQ (reference sequence). The junction had 13 bases not matched to a gene; V was cut back by 6 bases and J by 2 bases. This CDR3 reads CASRYPLWQGAYEQYF. As DNA, the CDR3 is TGTGCCAGCAGATACCCCTTATGGCAGGGGGCCTACGAGCAGTACTTC.

This clone was seen just once. V is TRBV5-1 and J is TRBJ1-3; no clear D gene. This CDR3 contains 15 residues. From germline, CDR1 is SGHRS and CDR2 YFSETQ. The germline V and J ends were trimmed by 1 base and 4 bases, with 12 bases remaining between them. The CDR3 DNA follows: TGCGCCAGCAGCTTGACGTTCGCTTCGGGAAACACCATATATTTT. The encoded protein is CASSLTFASGNTIYF.